These 16 T cell receptor beta chains originate from one sample sequenced in a study of cytotoxic CD8 clonotypes in ibrutinib-treated CLL. Profiled with immunoSEQ multiplex PCR; TCRdb holds only in-frame clones, not every one. Seen here are approximately 50,000 clones, roughly 70% observed once, and the top ten hold 43%. The sequencing here drew on PBMCs, taken after 12 months of ibrutinib treatment. These TCRs come from a human donor with chronic lymphocytic leukemia.

The V gene is TRBV10-3, the J gene TRBJ2-7; D unresolved. Germline V gives CDR1 ENHRY, CDR2 SYGVKD. Deletions cut 10 bases from V and 4 bases from J, with 17 bases between. CDR3 length equals 13 residues. The CDR3, as DNA: TGTGCCACCTCCCGGACGGGCTATTACGAGCAGTACTTC. Translated, it gives CATSRTGYYEQYF.

This chain joins TRBV10-2 and TRBJ2-1; the match to TRBD1 covers 9 bases. From germline, CDR1 is WSHSY and CDR2 SAAADI. The CDR3 contains 14 residues. J gave up 0 bases and V 7 bases, and 1 base lay outside the gene matches. The CDR3 sequence is CASNRGPSYNEQFF. Written as DNA, the CDR3 is TGCGCCAGCAACAGGGGGCCCTCCTACAATGAGCAGTTCTTC.

The chain joins TRBV6-6 to TRBJ2-7, with 7 bases fitting TRBD1. J gave up 3 bases and V 0 bases, and 2 bases lay outside the gene matches. This CDR3 is built from 14 residues. Germline CDR1 reads MNHNY; CDR2 reads SVGAGI (reference sequence). CDR3 in DNA: TGTGCCAGCAGTTACTCGGGACAGAACTACGAGCAGTACTTC. This gives the protein CASSYSGQNYEQYF.

V and J are TRBV2 and TRBJ1-4; 12 bases are shared with TRBD1. Germline CDR1 is SNHLY and CDR2 is FYNNEI. Trimming at V came to 8 bases and at J to 6 bases, leaving 4 bases not matched to a gene. This CDR3 contains 14 residues. CDR3 sequence reads: CASGDRGLDEKLFF. The CDR3 DNA follows: TGTGCCAGCGGGGACAGGGGGCTTGATGAAAAACTGTTTTTT.

The chain joins TRBV10-2 to TRBJ2-7, with D perhaps TRBD1 (5 bases). This CDR3 contains 12 residues. Germline V gene lookup returns CDR1 WSHSY and CDR2 SAAADI. Trimming pared 8 bases from V and 5 bases from J, leaving 13 bases between. CDR3 bases: TGCGCCAGCGAAGGGGTTAAGGACGAGCAGTACTTC. Translation: CASEGVKDEQYF.

The genes are TRBV11-2 and TRBJ2-2; TRBD1 or TRBD2 may be the D gene (5 bases each). The CDR3 sequence is 16 residues long. Trimming pared 5 bases from V and 3 bases from J, leaving 16 bases between. CDR1 is SGHAT, CDR2 FQNNGV, per germline. The CDR3 DNA sequence: TGTGCCAGCAGCCAACCGGGACGGCGGGACACCGGGGAGCTGTTTTTT. It translates to CASSQPGRRDTGELFF. Full variable domain (outside the CDR3, taken from reference TRBV11-2 and TRBJ2-2): EAGVAQSPRYKIIEKRQSVAFWCNPISGHATLYWYQQILGQGPKLLIQFQNNGVVDDSQLPKDRFSAERLKGVDSTLKIQPAKLEDSAVYLCASSQPGRRDTGELFFGEGSRLTVL.

The chain combines TRBV18 with TRBJ2-4, with TRBD1 identical over 7 bases. Trimming cost V 6 bases and J 4 bases; bases outside gene matches: 9. Germline loops: CDR1 KGHSH, CDR2 LQKENI. This CDR3 is 15 amino acids long. The CDR3 DNA follows: TGTGCCAGCTCCTCGGCCGGGACAGCAAAAAACATTCAGTACTTC. It translates to CASSSAGTAKNIQYF.

The V call is TRBV2, the J call TRBJ2-3; TRBD1 is a possible D gene (6 bases). Germline-derived CDR1 and CDR2 are SNHLY and FYNNEI. The CDR3 is 16 residues long. V was trimmed by 5 bases and J by 2 bases, leaving 17 bases between them. CDR3 protein: CASSFQGQGSTDTQYF. CDR3 nucleotide sequence: TGTGCCAGCAGTTTTCAGGGGCAGGGGTCCACAGATACGCAGTATTTT.

The chain uses TRBV28 and TRBJ1-3, with unresolved D. The germline V gene has CDR1 MDHEN and CDR2 SYDVKM. Deletions cut 5 bases from V and 4 bases from J, with 6 bases between. The CDR3 is 12 amino acids. CDR3 region: CASSPHGNTIYF. CDR3 sequence (DNA): TGTGCCAGCAGTCCCCACGGAAACACCATATATTTT.

DNA for the CDR3: TGTGCCAGCAGCTCAACAGGGTTTTTCGGGAACATTCAGTACTTC. It specifies CASSSTGFFGNIQYF. The chain has TRBV5-6 and TRBJ2-4; weak D call: TRBD1 (6 bases). This CDR3 region has 15 residues. Trimming pared 3 bases from V and 7 bases from J, leaving 17 bases between. Germline CDR1 SGHDT, CDR2 YYEEEE.

The chain employs TRBV5-6 and TRBJ2-1; weak D call: TRBD1 (5 bases). The V and J ends lost 1 base and 0 bases respectively, with 14 bases between them. Germline CDR1 and CDR2: SGHDT and YYEEEE. The CDR3 consists of 17 residues. The CDR3 nucleotides read TGTGCCAGCAGCTTGTTAAGGGGAAGTAGCTCCTACAATGAGCAGTTCTTC. Residues: CASSLLRGSSSYNEQFF.

The chain is built from TRBV29-1 and TRBJ1-1, with D perhaps matching TRBD1 (5 bases). Trimming pared 6 bases from V and 0 bases from J, leaving 14 bases between. CDR1 and CDR2 (germline): SQVTM, ANQGSEA. The CDR3 is 14 residues long. CDR3: CSVRINRMNTEAFF. Written as DNA, the CDR3 is TGCAGCGTCCGAATAAACAGGATGAACACTGAAGCTTTCTTT.

This chain uses TRBV11-2 with TRBJ2-1; TRBD2 matches at 10 bases. The CDR3 has 17 amino acids. V gave up 1 base and J gave up 9 bases; unmatched junction bases: 12. Per germline, CDR1 SGHAT and CDR2 FQNNGV. CDR3 loop: CASSLGDSGRRPGEQFF. CDR3 DNA sequence: TGTGCCAGCAGCTTAGGGGATAGCGGGAGGAGGCCAGGTGAGCAGTTCTTC.

This rearrangement joins TRBV12-2 to TRBJ2-7; the D segment call TRBD1 is taken from the table without a DNA check. TRBV12-2 is labeled a pseudogene. This CDR3 comprises 13 residues. The chain's CDR3 is CASRRQGSYEQYF. The CDR3 coding sequence is TGTGCAAGTCGCCGACAGGGATCCTACGAGCAGTACTTC.

This clone showed up just once. CDR3 in amino acids: CASSQYLDTQYF. CDR3 in DNA: TGCGCCAGCAGCCAGTATCTGGATACGCAGTATTTT. The chain recombines TRBV5-1 with TRBJ2-3; D remains unclear. Germline V gene data show CDR1 as SGHRS and CDR2 as YFSETQ. The CDR3 loop spans 12 amino acids. V lost 4 bases to trimming and J lost 6 bases, with 9 bases between them. Using reference TRBV5-1 and TRBJ2-3 for the parts outside the CDR3, the full variable domain is KAGVTQTPRYLIKTRGQQVTLSCSPISGHRSVSWYQQTPGQGLQFLFEYFSETQRNKGNFPGRFSGRQFSNSRSEMNVSTLELGDSALYLCASSQYLDTQYFGPGTRLTVL.

The chain recombines TRBV7-9 with TRBJ1-1; D is unresolved. Between the trimmed V and J ends, which lost 2 bases and 1 base, there was a span of 11 bases. From germline, CDR1 is SEHNR and CDR2 FQNEAQ (reference sequence). This CDR3 spans 15 amino acids. This chain's CDR3 is CASSLSQTGNTEAFF. The CDR3 DNA follows: TGTGCCAGCAGCTTATCACAGACGGGGAACACTGAAGCTTTCTTT.